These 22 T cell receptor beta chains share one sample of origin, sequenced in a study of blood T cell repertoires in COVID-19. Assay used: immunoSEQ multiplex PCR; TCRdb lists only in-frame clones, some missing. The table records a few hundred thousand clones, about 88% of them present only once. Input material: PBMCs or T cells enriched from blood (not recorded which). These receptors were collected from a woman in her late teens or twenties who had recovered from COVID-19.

The CDR3 here is CASSVGGGRTGELFF. The CDR3 DNA reads TGTGCCAGCAGCGTAGGCGGGGGTCGTACCGGGGAGCTGTTTTTT. The J gene is TRBJ2-2, the V gene TRBV9, with TRBD2 matching 7 bases. CDR1 and CDR2 (germline): SGDLS, YYNGEE. The CDR3 has 15 amino acids. Trimming took 0 bases from V and 5 from J; bases not matched to a gene: 4.

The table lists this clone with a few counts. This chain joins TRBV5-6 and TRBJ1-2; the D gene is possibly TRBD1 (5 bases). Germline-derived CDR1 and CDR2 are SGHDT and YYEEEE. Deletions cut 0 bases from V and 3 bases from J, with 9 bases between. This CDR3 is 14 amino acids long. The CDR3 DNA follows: TGTGCCAGCAGCTTGGCCAAGGGGTACTATGGCTACACCTTC. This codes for CASSLAKGYYGYTF.

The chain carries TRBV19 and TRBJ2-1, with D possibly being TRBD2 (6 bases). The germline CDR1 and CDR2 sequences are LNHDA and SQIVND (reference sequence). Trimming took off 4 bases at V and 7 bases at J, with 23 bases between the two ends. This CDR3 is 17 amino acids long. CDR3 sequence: CASSTPRLVRRVNEQFF. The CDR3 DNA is TGTGCCAGTAGTACGCCGAGACTAGTCCGGCGGGTGAATGAGCAGTTCTTC. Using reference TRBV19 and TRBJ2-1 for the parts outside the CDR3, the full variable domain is DGGITQSPKYLFRKEGQNVTLSCEQNLNHDAMYWYRQDPGQGLRLIYYSQIVNDFQKGDIAEGYSVSREKKESFPLTVTSAQKNPTAFYLCASSTPRLVRRVNEQFFGPGTRLTVL.

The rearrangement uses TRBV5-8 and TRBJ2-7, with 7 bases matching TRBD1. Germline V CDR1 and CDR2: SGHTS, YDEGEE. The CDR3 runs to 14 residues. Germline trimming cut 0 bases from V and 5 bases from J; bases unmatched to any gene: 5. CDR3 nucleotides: TGTGCCAGCAGCTTGGTGACAGGGACCCACGAGCAGTACTTC. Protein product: CASSLVTGTHEQYF.

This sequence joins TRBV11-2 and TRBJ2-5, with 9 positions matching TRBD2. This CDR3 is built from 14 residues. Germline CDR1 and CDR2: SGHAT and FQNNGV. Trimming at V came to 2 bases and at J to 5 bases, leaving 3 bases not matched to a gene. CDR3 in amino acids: CASSLSGGRETQYF. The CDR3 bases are TGTGCCAGCAGCTTAAGCGGGGGGAGGGAGACCCAGTACTTC.

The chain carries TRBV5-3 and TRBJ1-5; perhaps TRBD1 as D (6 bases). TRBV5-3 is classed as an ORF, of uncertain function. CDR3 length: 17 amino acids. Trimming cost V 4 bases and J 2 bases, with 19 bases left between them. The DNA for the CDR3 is TGTGCCAGAAGCCCAATCAACTCGGACAGCCGCAATCAGCCCCAGCATTTT. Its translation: CARSPINSDSRNQPQHF.

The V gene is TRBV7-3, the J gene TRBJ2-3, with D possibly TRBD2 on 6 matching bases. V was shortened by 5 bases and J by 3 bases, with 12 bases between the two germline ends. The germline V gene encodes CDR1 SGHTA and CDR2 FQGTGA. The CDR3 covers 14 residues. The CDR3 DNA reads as TGTGCCAGCAGCCTAGCCCGGGAGACAGATACGCAGTATTTT. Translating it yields CASSLARETDTQYF. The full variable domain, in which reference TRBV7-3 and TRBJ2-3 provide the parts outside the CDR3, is GAGVSQTPSNKVTEKGKYVELRCDPISGHTALYWYRQSLGQGPEFLIYFQGTGAADDSGLPNDRFFAVRPEGSVSTLKIQRTERGDSAVYLCASSLARETDTQYFGPGTRLTVL.

The CDR3 DNA is TGTGCCAGCAGCACCCCCCACAGTCACACCGGGGAGCTGTTTTTT. This translates into CASSTPHSHTGELFF. The chain combines TRBV5-8 with TRBJ2-2; D gene ambiguous. The germline CDR1 and CDR2 sequences are SGHTS and YDEGEE. The germline V and J ends were trimmed by 4 bases and 3 bases, with 13 bases remaining between them. The CDR3 loop spans 15 amino acids.

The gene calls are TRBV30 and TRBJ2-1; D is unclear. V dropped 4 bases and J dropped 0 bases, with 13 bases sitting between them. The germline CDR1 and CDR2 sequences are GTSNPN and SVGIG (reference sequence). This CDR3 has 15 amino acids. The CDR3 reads CAWTVQHSSYNEQFF. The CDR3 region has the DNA TGTGCCTGGACCGTACAGCACAGCTCCTACAATGAGCAGTTCTTC.

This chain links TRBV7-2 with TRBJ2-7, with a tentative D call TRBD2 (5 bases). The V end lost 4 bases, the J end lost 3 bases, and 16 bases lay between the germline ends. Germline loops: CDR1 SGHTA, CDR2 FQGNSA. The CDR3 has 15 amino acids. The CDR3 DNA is TGTGCCAGCAGCTCCCGTGGGGTCGGAGGCTACGAGCAGTACTTC. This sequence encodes CASSSRGVGGYEQYF.

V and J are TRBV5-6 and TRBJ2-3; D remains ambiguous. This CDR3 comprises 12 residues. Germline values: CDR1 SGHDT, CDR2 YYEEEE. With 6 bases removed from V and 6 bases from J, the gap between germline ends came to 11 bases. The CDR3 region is CASNYGLDTQYF. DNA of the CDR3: TGTGCCAGCAACTATGGATTGGATACGCAGTATTTT.

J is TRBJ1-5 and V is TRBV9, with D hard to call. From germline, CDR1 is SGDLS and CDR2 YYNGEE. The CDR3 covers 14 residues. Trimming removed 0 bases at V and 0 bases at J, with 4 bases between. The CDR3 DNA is TGTGCCAGCAGCGTAGAGCCTAGCAATCAGCCCCAGCATTTT. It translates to CASSVEPSNQPQHF.

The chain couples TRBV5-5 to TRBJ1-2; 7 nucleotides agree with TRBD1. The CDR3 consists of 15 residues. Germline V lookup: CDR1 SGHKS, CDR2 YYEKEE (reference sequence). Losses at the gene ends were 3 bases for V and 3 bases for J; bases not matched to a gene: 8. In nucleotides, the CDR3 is TGTGCCAGCAGCTCAATTACACAGGGGTACTATGGCTACACCTTC. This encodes CASSSITQGYYGYTF.

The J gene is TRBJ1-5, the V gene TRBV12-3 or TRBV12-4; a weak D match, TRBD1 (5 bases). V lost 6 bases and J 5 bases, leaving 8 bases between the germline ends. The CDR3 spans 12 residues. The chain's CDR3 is CASSLGHQPQHF. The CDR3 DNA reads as TGTGCCAGCAGCCTGGGGCATCAGCCCCAGCATTTT.

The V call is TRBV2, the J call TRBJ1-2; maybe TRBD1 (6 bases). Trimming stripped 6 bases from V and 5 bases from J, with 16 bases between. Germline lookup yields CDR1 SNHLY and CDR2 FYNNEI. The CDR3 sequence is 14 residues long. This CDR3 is CASSTTGQQYGYTF. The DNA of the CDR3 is TGTGCCAGCAGCACTACCGGACAGCAGTATGGCTACACCTTC.

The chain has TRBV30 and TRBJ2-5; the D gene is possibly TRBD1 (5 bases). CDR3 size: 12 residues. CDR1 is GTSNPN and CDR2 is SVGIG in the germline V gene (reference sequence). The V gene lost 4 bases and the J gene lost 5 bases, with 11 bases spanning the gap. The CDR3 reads CAWTPRAETQYF. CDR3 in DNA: TGTGCCTGGACCCCCAGGGCCGAGACCCAGTACTTC.

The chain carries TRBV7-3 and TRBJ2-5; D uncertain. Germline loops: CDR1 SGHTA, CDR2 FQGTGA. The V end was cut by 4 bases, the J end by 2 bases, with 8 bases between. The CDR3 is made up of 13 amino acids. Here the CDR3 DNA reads TGTGCCAGCAGCTCCCGACTTCAAGAGACCCAGTACTTC. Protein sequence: CASSSRLQETQYF. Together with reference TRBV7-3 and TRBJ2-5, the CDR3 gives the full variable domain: GAGVSQTPSNKVTEKGKYVELRCDPISGHTALYWYRQSLGQGPEFLIYFQGTGAADDSGLPNDRFFAVRPEGSVSTLKIQRTERGDSAVYLCASSSRLQETQYFGPGTRLLVL.

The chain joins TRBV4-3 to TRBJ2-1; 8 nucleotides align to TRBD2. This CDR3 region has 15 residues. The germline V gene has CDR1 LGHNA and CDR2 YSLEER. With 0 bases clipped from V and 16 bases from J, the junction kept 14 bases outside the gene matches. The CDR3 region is CASSQDSLGGAEVFF. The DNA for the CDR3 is TGCGCCAGCAGCCAAGATAGTCTCGGGGGGGCAGAGGTTTTCTTC.

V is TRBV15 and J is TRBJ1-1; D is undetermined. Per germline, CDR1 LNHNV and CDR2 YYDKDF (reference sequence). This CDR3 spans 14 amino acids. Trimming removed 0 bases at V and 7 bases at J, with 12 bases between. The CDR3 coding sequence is TGTGCCACCAGCAGAGATCGTGTGGGAGTTGAAGCTTTCTTT. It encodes CATSRDRVGVEAFF.

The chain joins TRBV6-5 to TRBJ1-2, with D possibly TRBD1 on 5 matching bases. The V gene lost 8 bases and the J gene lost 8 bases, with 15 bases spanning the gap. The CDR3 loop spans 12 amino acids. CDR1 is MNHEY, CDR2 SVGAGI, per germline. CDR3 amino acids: CASLREGSGYTF. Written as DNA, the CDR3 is TGTGCCAGCCTTCGGGAGGGGTCAGGCTACACCTTC.

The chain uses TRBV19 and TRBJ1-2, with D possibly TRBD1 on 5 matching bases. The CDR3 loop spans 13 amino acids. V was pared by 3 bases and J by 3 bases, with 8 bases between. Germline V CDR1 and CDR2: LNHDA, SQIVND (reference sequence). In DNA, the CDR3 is TGTGCCAGTAGTATTGGGACTGACTATGGCTACACCTTC. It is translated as CASSIGTDYGYTF.

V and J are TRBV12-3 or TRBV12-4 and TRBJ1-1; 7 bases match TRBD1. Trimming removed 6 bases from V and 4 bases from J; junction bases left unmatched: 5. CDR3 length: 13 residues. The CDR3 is CASRNRGATEAFF. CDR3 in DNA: TGTGCCAGCAGAAACAGGGGTGCCACTGAAGCTTTCTTT.